This TCR beta chain was sequenced for a study of CD8+ T cells in alopecia areata. Study-wide results and limits: Sequences from scalp samples also cover resident alphabeta T cells of normal skin.

cDNA prepared by RNA extraction and subsequent reverse transcription served as the template for sequencing. Measured with immunoSEQ multiplex PCR; TCRdb has only the in-frame clones, and not every one. The repertoire has over 150,000 clones, 59% of them found once; the top ten carry about 15%. Germline CDR1 and CDR2: SEHNR and FQNEAQ (reference sequence). CDR3 size: 12 residues. The V end lost 2 bases, the J end lost 10 bases, and 9 bases lay between the germline ends. This clone was found once. Its antigen is not known. The chain has TRBV7-9 and TRBJ2-1; the D is unclear. The specimen comprised CD4+ T cells sorted from blood, sampled at week 0. The receptor's source is a human donor with alopecia areata. DNA of the CDR3: TGTGCCAGCAGCTTAACTACCGCCGAGCAGTTCTTC. Protein: CASSLTTAEQFF.